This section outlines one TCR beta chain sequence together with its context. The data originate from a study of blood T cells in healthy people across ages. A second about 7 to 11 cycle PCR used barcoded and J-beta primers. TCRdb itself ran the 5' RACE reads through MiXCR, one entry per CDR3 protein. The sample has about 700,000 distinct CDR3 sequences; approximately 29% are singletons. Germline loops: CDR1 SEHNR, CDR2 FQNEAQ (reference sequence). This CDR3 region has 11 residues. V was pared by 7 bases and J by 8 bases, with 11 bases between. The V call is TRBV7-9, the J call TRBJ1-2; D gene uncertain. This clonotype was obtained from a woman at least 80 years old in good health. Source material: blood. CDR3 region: CASTPAEGYTF. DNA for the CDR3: TGTGCCAGCACCCCGGCGGAGGGCTACACCTTC.